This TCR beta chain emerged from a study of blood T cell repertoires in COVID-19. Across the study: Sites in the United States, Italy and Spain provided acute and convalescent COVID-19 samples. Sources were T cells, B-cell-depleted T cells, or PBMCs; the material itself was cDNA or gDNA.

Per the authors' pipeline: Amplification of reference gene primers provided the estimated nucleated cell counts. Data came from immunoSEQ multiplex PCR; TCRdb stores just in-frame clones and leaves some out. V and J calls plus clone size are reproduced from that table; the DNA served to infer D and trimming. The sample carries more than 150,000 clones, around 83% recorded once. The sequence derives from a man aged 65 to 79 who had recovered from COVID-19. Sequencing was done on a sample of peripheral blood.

The CDR3: CASSPLLGTGGRADTQYF. The CDR3 nucleotides are TGTGCCAGCTCACCATTACTCGGGACGGGAGGGCGCGCAGATACGCAGTATTTT. This rearrangement joins TRBV18 to TRBJ2-3, with 8 bases fitting TRBD2. The germline V gene encodes CDR1 KGHSH and CDR2 LQKENI. The CDR3 covers 18 residues. V dropped 2 bases and J dropped 4; count of bases not matched to a gene: 14.